This entry is about one T cell receptor beta chain. Which antigen it targets is not known. The record has no base qualities; no much larger clone is one base away. The data derive from a study of T cell repertoires in ileal Crohn's disease (dated by TCRdb to between 2018 and 2020). The study in broad terms: The median duration of disease was approximately 7.9 years, and at the time of surgery roughly a third of patients were active smokers. All patients had surgery for a complication: stricturing disease in around 60% and penetrating disease in roughly 40%. A total of about 150 mucosal samples from approximately 60 patients were sequenced, with samples obtained at several locations on the surgical specimen and at postoperative endoscopy. Endoscopic postoperative recurrence was defined as a Rutgeerts score above i0. The TCR repertoire was analysed in 55 to 70 patients with Crohn's disease drawn from a prospective multicentre cohort. Roughly half of the patients were given postoperative therapy, with 15 to 20 on anti-TNF agents and 11 on thiopurines. The study was conducted in parallel with a multicentre cohort built to find predictors of early endoscopic recurrence after ileocolonic resection. The study at large found these results: Compared with non-smokers, patients who were active smokers at surgery showed a significantly higher proportion of clonal expansions (25.9% vs 17.9%, p=0.02). Only a subgroup of patients, of unstated size, had mucosal CD4 and CD8 T cells sorted and sequenced. Compared with CD4 T cells, sorted CD8 T cells contained more high-frequency clones, which suggests that the mucosal expansions were mostly CD8. Endoscopic recurrence was found to be associated with higher high-frequency clone percentages at surgery, and recurrence was observed in all patients with clonality above 26.8% (18/57).

Around 550 nanograms of biopsy DNA per sample were submitted for commercial TCRB immunosequencing. Adaptive Biotechnology amplified the CDR3 regions from genomic DNA with a two-step multiplex PCR designed to control amplification bias. Primers for every V and J gene segment were used in the first PCR, and barcodes and Illumina adapters were added in the second PCR. CDR3 libraries were sequenced on an Illumina instrument. In the original analysis: Vendor-provided pipelines were combined with custom analysis of raw data in R/Bioconductor under R version 3.3.0. Clonality, ranging from 0 to 1, was calculated as the inverse of the normalised Shannon entropy of all productive clones. High-frequency clones were defined as the repertoire share of the top 100 clones, retaining only clones passing a 95% confidence test. Overlap between samples was measured with the Morisita-Horn index, while repertoire diversity was measured with the Simpson index. TCRdb stores this immuneACCESS table with in-frame sequences only. Part of the clones is absent; in the studies checked, under half of the shortfall reflects unresolved V genes, and no reason is known for the rest. V, J and clone size were drawn from that table, and D and trimming were deduced from the DNA. The sample table holds more than 15,000 clones, of which 60% were seen once. The ten largest clones add up to 5.5% to 7% of the sample.

Taken from the germline V gene, the CDR1 and CDR2 loops are SGHVS and FQNEAQ. The CDR3 holds 15 amino acids from the cysteine to the phenylalanine. This entry keeps only the CDR3 DNA: 45 bases, framed from base 1. V ends up 0 bases short and J 2 bases short, with an unmatched junction base count of 2. Adults with ileal or ileocolonic Crohn's disease for whom ileocolonic resection was indicated were considered eligible. Before DNA extraction, whole ileal mucosal biopsies were kept frozen at -80 degrees C. Genomic DNA was extracted from frozen whole biopsies using a TRizol-based method and was quantified with a NanoDrop 2000 spectrophotometer.

The rearranged segments are TRBV7-8 and TRBJ2-7; TRBD1 agrees with 9 junctional bases. This receptor was taken from an adult with Crohn's disease. The sequenced material came from ileal tissue. The CDR3 reads as follows: CASSLARDRAYEQYF. The nucleotides are TGTGCCAGCAGCTTAGCAAGGGACAGGGCCTACGAGCAGTACTTC.